The present entry profiles one T cell receptor beta chain with its context. This CDR3 is built from 15 residues. V lost 3 bases and J lost 0, with 9 bases in between. Germline V gene lookup returns CDR1 MDHEN and CDR2 SYDVKM. The data were taken from a study of response to subunit inactivated influenza vaccine. One entry per CDR3 protein results from TCRdb running MiXCR on the RT-PCR reads. Seen here are 590,000 or so distinct CDR3 sequences, 14% observed once, and the top ten hold 7.5% to 8%. V and J are TRBV28 and TRBJ1-5; D call uncertain. The sequenced sample was PBMCs from blood, obtained less than 15 days before vaccination. The receptor comes from a man between 50 and 59 years old who received an inactivated influenza vaccine. This CDR3 reads CASSFTDYSNQPQHF. DNA for the CDR3: TGTGCCAGCAGTTTTACGGATTATAGCAATCAGCCCCAGCATTTT. The variable domain in full, completed from reference TRBV28 and TRBJ1-5, reads DVKVTQSSRYLVKRTGEKVFLECVQDMDHENMFWYRQDPGLGLRLIYFSYDVKMKEKGDIPEGYSVSREKKERFSLILESASTNQTSMYLCASSFTDYSNQPQHFGDGTRLSIL.